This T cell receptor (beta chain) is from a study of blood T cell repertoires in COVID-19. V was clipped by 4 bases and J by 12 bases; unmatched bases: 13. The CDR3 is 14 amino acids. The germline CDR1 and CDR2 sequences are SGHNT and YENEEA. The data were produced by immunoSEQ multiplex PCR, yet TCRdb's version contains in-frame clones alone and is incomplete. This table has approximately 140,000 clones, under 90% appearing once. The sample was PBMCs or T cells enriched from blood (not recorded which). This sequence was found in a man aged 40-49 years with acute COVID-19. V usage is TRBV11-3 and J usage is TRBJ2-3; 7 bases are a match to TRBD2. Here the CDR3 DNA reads TGTGCCAGCAGCTACCCTGGGACGGGAGGAACCCAGTATTTT. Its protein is CASSYPGTGGTQYF.